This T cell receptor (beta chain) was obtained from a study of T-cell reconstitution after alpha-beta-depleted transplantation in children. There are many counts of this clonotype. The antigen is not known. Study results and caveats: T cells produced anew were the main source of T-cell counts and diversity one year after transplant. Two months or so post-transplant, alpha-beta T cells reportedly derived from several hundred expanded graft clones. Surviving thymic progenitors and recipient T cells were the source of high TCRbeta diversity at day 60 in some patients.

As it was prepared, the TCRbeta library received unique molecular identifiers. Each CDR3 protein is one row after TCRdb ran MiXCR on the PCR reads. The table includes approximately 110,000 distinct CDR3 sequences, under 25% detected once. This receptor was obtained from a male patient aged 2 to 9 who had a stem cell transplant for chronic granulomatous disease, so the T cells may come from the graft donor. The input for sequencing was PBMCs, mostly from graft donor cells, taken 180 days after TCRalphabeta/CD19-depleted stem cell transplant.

CDR3 sequence: CSVEVSGRTQETQYF. The CDR3 region has the DNA TGCAGCGTTGAAGTTAGCGGGAGGACACAAGAGACCCAGTACTTC. The chain employs TRBV29-1 and TRBJ2-5, with 10 bases aligning to TRBD2. The CDR3 runs to 15 residues. With V trimmed by 1 base and J by 2 bases, 4 bases remained unmatched. CDR1 is SQVTM, CDR2 ANQGSEA, per germline.